Below, 11 T cell receptor beta chains from the same sample are listed, as sequenced in a study of monozygotic twins with inflammatory bowel disease. TCRdb reworked the 5' RACE reads into one entry per CDR3 protein, no DNA. Its listing shows about 160,000 distinct CDR3 sequences. Sequencing was performed on blood. The receptors shown here come from a human donor with ulcerative colitis or Crohn's disease, or a healthy co-twin of an affected twin (not recorded which).

The V and J genes are TRBV9 and TRBJ1-1. This CDR3 is built from 13 residues. The germline V gene encodes CDR1 SGDLS and CDR2 YYNGEE. The CDR3 sequence: CASSAEVDTEAFF.

V is TRBV19 and J is TRBJ2-7; the D call of TRBD2 rests on TCRdb alone, since no DNA is present to check it. The V gene's germline CDR1 is LNHDA and CDR2 SQIVND (reference sequence). The CDR3 covers 14 residues. CDR3 in amino acids: CASSIKVSGSEQYF.

J is TRBJ2-5 and V is TRBV5-1; TCRdb selects TRBD1, and the lack of DNA leaves this call unchecked. Germline lookup yields CDR1 SGHRS and CDR2 YFSETQ. This CDR3 comprises 14 residues. The chain's CDR3 is CASSSLGVEETQYF.

The chain combines TRBV20-1 with TRBJ2-2; TCRdb indicates TRBD2, and absent DNA this call remains unverified. Germline V gene sequence: CDR1 DFQATT, CDR2 SNEGSKA (reference sequence). The CDR3 runs 16 residues. CDR3 sequence reads: CSAKGLAESNTGELFF.

The J gene is TRBJ2-1, the V gene TRBV3-1; as DNA is missing, the TRBD1 call by TCRdb cannot be tested. The CDR3 loop spans 16 amino acids. The germline gives CDR1 LGHDT, CDR2 YNNKEL (reference sequence). The CDR3: CASSIKRGGIWNEQFF.

The chain uses TRBV27 and TRBJ2-7. Germline V lookup: CDR1 MNHEY, CDR2 SMNVEV (reference sequence). The CDR3 length is 13 residues. The CDR3 here is CASSLGGSYEQYF.

The CDR3 loop is CASSSPGAGETNEQFF. The V call is TRBV6-2 or TRBV6-3, the J call TRBJ2-1; TCRdb lists TRBD2, though no DNA is available to test this call. Per the germline V gene, CDR1 is MNHEY and CDR2 is SVGEGT. The CDR3 runs 16 residues.

The V call is TRBV12-3 or TRBV12-4, the J call TRBJ1-1; TCRdb's D call, TRBD1, is unchecked because there is no DNA. The CDR3 sequence is 15 residues long. The CDR3 region is CASSPADRGGTEAFF.

The genes are TRBV28 and TRBJ2-2; TCRdb picks TRBD2, but there is no DNA to check that call. Germline CDR1 and CDR2: MDHEN and SYDVKM. This CDR3 is 20 amino acids long. CDR3 region: CASRPFRQGPGLSNTGELFF.

The chain employs TRBV29-1 and TRBJ2-3; TCRdb lists TRBD2, though no DNA is available to test this call. Germline-derived CDR1 and CDR2 are SQVTM and ANQGSEA. The CDR3 is made up of 19 amino acids. CDR3 residues: CSVEGTGTSGSLSTDTQYF.

This chain joins TRBV29-1 and TRBJ2-7; the D gene TCRdb calls, TRBD1, cannot be checked with no DNA. The CDR3 spans 12 residues. Germline CDR1 and CDR2: SQVTM and ANQGSEA. The CDR3 protein is CSVLQGPYEQYF.